A single sample is the source of the 23 T cell receptor beta chains below, sequenced in a study of regulatory dendritic cells for organ transplantation. TCRdb's copy holds only in-frame clones and misses some; the assay was immunoSEQ multiplex PCR. The table has under 50,000 clones, around nine tenths seen once. Sequenced material: naive CD8+ T cells from blood. The subset is: CD45RA+ naive T cells. The receptors here all came from a human donor in good health.

This chain joins TRBV6-5 and TRBJ2-1, with D perhaps matching TRBD2 (5 bases). Trimming stripped 0 bases from V and 10 bases from J, with 10 bases between. The CDR3 is 13 amino acids. Germline V CDR1 and CDR2: MNHEY, SVGAGI. The CDR3 loop is CASSYSGSLEQFF. The CDR3 coding sequence is TGTGCCAGCAGTTACTCAGGGAGTTTGGAGCAGTTCTTC.

The genes are TRBV5-6 and TRBJ1-3; D not resolved. Per the germline V gene, CDR1 is SGHDT and CDR2 is YYEEEE. This CDR3 region has 12 residues. The V end lost 3 bases, the J end lost 0 bases, and 1 base lay between the germline ends. CDR3 DNA sequence: TGTGCCAGCAGCTACTCTGGAAACACCATATATTTT. Translating it yields CASSYSGNTIYF.

This clone was detected a few times. The chain links TRBV2 to TRBJ1-1, with 7 bases matching TRBD1. Germline trimming cut 10 bases from V and 4 bases from J; bases unmatched to any gene: 0. In germline, CDR1 is SNHLY, CDR2 FYNNEI. There are 10 residues in the CDR3. CDR3 sequence (DNA): TGTGCCAACAGGGGCACTGAAGCTTTCTTT. It yields the protein CANRGTEAFF.

Only a few counts were recorded for this clone. The chain links TRBV5-1 to TRBJ1-1; D unclear. The CDR3 sequence is 13 residues long. Trimming pared 6 bases from V and 3 bases from J, leaving 12 bases between. Germline V gives CDR1 SGHRS, CDR2 YFSETQ. The CDR3 DNA follows: TGCGCCAGCAACGTGGAATTGGACACTGAAGCTTTCTTT. As protein: CASNVELDTEAFF.

The rearrangement links TRBV7-3 to TRBJ2-5, with TRBD2 matching over 7 bases. Germline trimming cut 5 bases from V and 1 base from J; bases unmatched to any gene: 7. The CDR3 extends over 15 amino acids. Looked up from germline, CDR1 is SGHTA and CDR2 is FQGTGA. Here the CDR3 DNA reads TGTGCCAGCAGCCAGACTCTAGCGGCCCAAGAGACCCAGTACTTC. Translation: CASSQTLAAQETQYF.

The chain joins TRBV18 to TRBJ1-2; no reliable D call. Trimming took 3 bases from V and 4 from J, leaving 12 bases between them. The CDR3 runs to 14 residues. CDR1 and CDR2 (germline): KGHSH, LQKENI. DNA for the CDR3: TGTGCCAGCTCACCGCCAACAGAGATCTATGGCTACACCTTC. As protein: CASSPPTEIYGYTF.

The J gene is TRBJ2-7, the V gene TRBV7-8; D unresolved. The CDR3 length is 15 residues. Trimming pared 1 base from V and 0 bases from J, leaving 10 bases between. The V gene's germline CDR1 is SGHVS and CDR2 FQNEAQ. The CDR3 region is CASSLEEASSYEQYF. The CDR3 DNA sequence: TGTGCCAGCAGCTTAGAAGAGGCGAGCTCCTACGAGCAGTACTTC.

V usage is TRBV7-6 and J usage is TRBJ2-1; D not resolved. Trimming cost V 5 bases and J 5 bases, with 13 bases left between them. The germline CDR1 and CDR2 sequences are SGHVS and FNYEAQ. The CDR3 runs 14 residues. DNA for the CDR3: TGTGCCAGCAGCCAAGAGGTAGACCACAATGAGCAGTTCTTC. Translated: CASSQEVDHNEQFF. Supplemented by reference TRBV7-6 and TRBJ2-1, the full variable domain reads GAGVSQSPRYKVTKRGQDVALRCDPISGHVSLYWYRQALGQGPEFLTYFNYEAQQDKSGLPNDRFSAERPEGSISTLTIQRTEQRDSAMYRCASSQEVDHNEQFFGPGTRLTVL.

This chain joins TRBV27 and TRBJ2-1, with D perhaps being TRBD1 or TRBD2 (6 bases each). Germline V gene data show CDR1 as MNHEY and CDR2 as SMNVEV (reference sequence). Trimming took off 3 bases at V and 0 bases at J, with 12 bases between the two ends. This CDR3 contains 16 residues. In nucleotides, the CDR3 is TGTGCCAGCAGTTTCAGGGGACTTGGCTCCTACAATGAGCAGTTCTTC. Translated, it gives CASSFRGLGSYNEQFF.

The genes are TRBV11-1 and TRBJ2-7; D gene uncertain. Germline V gene sequence: CDR1 SGHAT, CDR2 FQDESV (reference sequence). The germline V and J ends were trimmed by 5 bases and 2 bases, with 19 bases remaining between them. This CDR3 spans 16 amino acids. The CDR3 DNA is TGTGCCAGCAGCATCCCTCCTCCGGTTGGACCCTACGAGCAGTACTTC. Its translation is CASSIPPPVGPYEQYF.

The J gene is TRBJ2-1, the V gene TRBV4-1, with 7 bases identical to TRBD2. J was trimmed by 8 bases and V by 6 bases; bases with no gene match: 13. Germline loops: CDR1 MGHRA, CDR2 YSYEKL. The CDR3 length is 15 residues. DNA for the CDR3: TGCGCCAGCAGACTCCTAGGGGAGGGTGGGGATGAGCAGTTCTTC. This codes for CASRLLGEGGDEQFF.

The J gene is TRBJ2-1, the V gene TRBV6-5, with 7 bases aligning to TRBD2. Trimming cost V 2 bases and J 3 bases; bases outside gene matches: 1. CDR3 length: 14 amino acids. Looked up from germline, CDR1 is MNHEY and CDR2 is SVGAGI. The CDR3 region is CASSYGGDYNEQFF. For the CDR3, the DNA is TGTGCCAGCAGTTACGGGGGGGACTACAATGAGCAGTTCTTC.

This sequence joins TRBV9 and TRBJ2-5; 8 positions match TRBD2. From germline, CDR1 is SGDLS and CDR2 YYNGEE. The CDR3 has 15 amino acids. V lost 0 bases to trimming and J lost 5 bases; unmatched junction nucleotides: 6. The CDR3 is CASSVGTSSVETQYF. The CDR3 DNA sequence: TGTGCCAGCAGCGTAGGGACTAGCTCTGTGGAGACCCAGTACTTC.

This chain uses TRBV6-5 with TRBJ1-2; 7 bases are a match to TRBD1. Germline-derived CDR1 and CDR2 are MNHEY and SVGAGI. The CDR3 is 15 residues long. Unmatched junction bases numbered 11, after V lost 6 bases and J lost 4 bases. The CDR3 coding sequence is TGTGCCAGCAGCCCCGGACAGGACAGCCCCTATGGCTACACCTTC. The encoded protein is CASSPGQDSPYGYTF.

The chain is built from TRBV4-3 and TRBJ2-1, with a tentative D call TRBD1 (6 bases). The CDR3 covers 14 residues. V was trimmed by 0 bases and J by 7 bases, leaving 10 bases between them. Germline V lookup: CDR1 LGHNA, CDR2 YSLEER. CDR3 amino acids: CASSQEGRGNEQFF. The DNA of the CDR3 is TGCGCCAGCAGCCAAGAAGGTAGGGGGAATGAGCAGTTCTTC.

The chain is built from TRBV2 and TRBJ2-7; 7 bases align to TRBD1. The CDR3 is made up of 13 amino acids. V gave up 4 bases and J gave up 3 bases; unmatched junction bases: 3. Germline CDR1 SNHLY, CDR2 FYNNEI. The CDR3 region is CASSGDSNYEQYF. CDR3 coding DNA: TGTGCCAGCAGTGGGGACAGTAACTACGAGCAGTACTTC.

The chain combines TRBV7-8 with TRBJ2-3; the match to TRBD1 covers 9 bases. CDR1 and CDR2 from the germline V gene are SGHVS and FQNEAQ. Trimming at V came to 5 bases and at J to 4 bases, leaving 10 bases not matched to a gene. The CDR3 has 16 amino acids. In nucleotides, the CDR3 is TGTGCCAGCAGCCGACGGACAGGGGTACAAGCAGATACGCAGTATTTT. Translating gives CASSRRTGVQADTQYF.

This clone was found once. The V gene is TRBV4-3, the J gene TRBJ2-1; TRBD2 aligns across 10 bases. The germline gives CDR1 LGHNA, CDR2 YSLEER. V was pared by 1 base and J by 4 bases, with 19 bases of the junction left unmatched. The CDR3 loop spans 21 amino acids. The CDR3 bases are TGCGCCAGCAGCCAAGGCGTCGGAGCAGAGATAACTAGCGGGGCTTACAATGAGCAGTTCTTC. Amino acid sequence: CASSQGVGAEITSGAYNEQFF.

The chain joins TRBV7-9 to TRBJ2-7; no clear D. V was clipped by 5 bases and J by 1 base, with 3 bases between them. The V gene's germline CDR1 is SEHNR and CDR2 FQNEAQ (reference sequence). The CDR3 is 11 amino acids. The CDR3 coding sequence is TGTGCCAGCAGCAAGTCCTACGAGCAGTACTTC. Translation: CASSKSYEQYF.

The J gene is TRBJ1-5, the V gene TRBV7-9; tentative D call: TRBD1 (5 bases). The CDR3 is made up of 14 amino acids. Trimming removed 3 bases from V and 2 bases from J, with 8 bases in between. Germline V CDR1 and CDR2: SEHNR, FQNEAQ (reference sequence). The CDR3 nucleotides are TGTGCCAGCAGCTTGGAAGGGGGCAATCAGCCCCAGCATTTT. Translation gives CASSLEGGNQPQHF.

V gene TRBV5-6 combines with J gene TRBJ2-3; TRBD2 is a possible D gene (6 bases). This CDR3 is built from 15 residues. V was clipped by 0 bases and J by 1 base, with 9 bases between them. Germline CDR1 reads SGHDT; CDR2 reads YYEEEE. The CDR3 sequence: CASSLVLAGTDTQYF. The CDR3, as DNA: TGTGCCAGCAGCTTGGTGTTAGCGGGCACAGATACGCAGTATTTT.

The gene calls are TRBV4-2 and TRBJ2-7; possible D gene TRBD2, 5 bases. Looked up from germline, CDR1 is LGHNA and CDR2 is YNFKEQ. Trimming removed 3 bases at V and 2 bases at J, with 8 bases between. The CDR3 spans 13 residues. The CDR3 DNA reads as TGTGCCAGCAGCCATCGAGGGACCTACGAGCAGTACTTC. Protein product: CASSHRGTYEQYF.

This clone was seen a handful of times. The rearrangement joins TRBV13 to TRBJ1-2, with TRBD1 matching over 9 bases. Unmatched junction bases numbered 8, after V lost 5 bases and J lost 7 bases. CDR1 PRHDT and CDR2 FYEKMQ come from the germline V gene (reference sequence). The CDR3 covers 14 residues. CDR3 DNA: TGTGCCAGCAGCCTACCCGGGACAGGGCCTGGCTACACCTTC. This translates into CASSLPGTGPGYTF.